This T cell receptor beta chain was sequenced in a study of STAT5B mutations in CD4+ large granular lymphocyte leukemia. Study observations and caveats: Without putative leukemic clones, patient CD4-sorted repertoires remained more clonal than healthy CD4+ repertoires.

Points on this clone: Its target is unknown.

TCRdb's table, derived via immunoSEQ multiplex PCR, lists solely in-frame clones and lacks some. Altogether 30,000 or so clones are present, 85% being singletons, with the ten largest covering 4.4%. V gave up 1 base and J gave up 8 bases, with 6 bases separating them. The CDR3 is 11 residues long. Germline loops: CDR1 DFQATT, CDR2 SNEGSKA (reference sequence). This chain links TRBV20-1 with TRBJ2-1; D uncertain. The sequenced sample was CD4+ T cells from blood buffy coats. This clonotype originated in a human donor in good health. This chain's CDR3 is CSARVNYEQFF. The CDR3 DNA reads TGCAGTGCTAGAGTAAACTATGAGCAGTTCTTC.